Listed below are T cell receptor beta chains from one sample, sequenced in a study of control samples from healthy donors and cancer patients. Generated by immunoSEQ multiplex PCR, the TCRdb table keeps only in-frame clones and is missing some. The sample includes approximately 160,000 clones, 92% of them seen just once. The sample consisted of blood. These receptors were collected from a woman aged 25 to 39 in good health. CDR3s include the opening cysteine and the closing phenylalanine or tryptophan. A D gene is named only where the DNA matches it firmly. Clone size is given for some rows only: seen once, a few or many times, or a class if the clone is expanded.

TRBV9	-	TRBJ2-3	-	15	TGTGCCAGCAGCGTAGTTGGCTTTAACACAGATACGCAGTATTTT	CASSVVGFNTDTQYF
TRBV20-1	TRBD1	TRBJ2-6	-	19	TGCAGTGCTAGTACCGGGACAGGGGGCCTCCCCTCTGGGGCCAACGTCCTGACTTTC	CSASTGTGGLPSGANVLTF
TRBV5-1	-	TRBJ2-7	-	14	TGCGCCAGCAGCTTGCTGGGTGGCGCCTACGAGCAGTACTTC	CASSLLGGAYEQYF
TRBV12-3/TRBV12-4	-	TRBJ1-4	-	13	TGTGCCAGCAGTTTCGACAACCCCGAAAAACTGTTTTTT	CASSFDNPEKLFF
TRBV21-1	-	TRBJ1-4	-	14	TGTGCCAGCACCCTCAGATGGCCATTTGAAAAACTGTTTTTT	CASTLRWPFEKLFF
TRBV27	-	TRBJ1-2	once	13	TGTGCCAGCAGTTTAAGAGGGGACTATGGCTACACCTTC	CASSLRGDYGYTF
TRBV9	TRBD2	TRBJ2-1	-	13	TGTGCCAGCAGCGTAGCGGGAGGCAATGAGCAGTTCTTC	CASSVAGGNEQFF
TRBV3-1/TRBV3-2	-	TRBJ2-1	-	14	TGTGCCAGCAGCCAAGACGGACGCTACAATGAGCAGTTCTTC	CASSQDGRYNEQFF
TRBV6-5	-	TRBJ2-2	-	15	TGTGCCAGCAGAGTCGACAGGGTAGCGGCCGGGGAGCTGTTTTTT	CASRVDRVAAGELFF
TRBV10-3	-	TRBJ2-7	-	15	TGTGCCATCAGTGAGATCGGCAGGGGGGGCGGCGAGCAGTACTTC	CAISEIGRGGGEQYF
TRBV7-3	-	TRBJ2-3	-	13	TGTGCCAGCAGCTTAGGCTGGACAGATACGCAGTATTTT	CASSLGWTDTQYF
TRBV6-1	TRBD2	TRBJ2-7	-	15	TGTGCCAGCAGTGAAAGGGAGGGGACCCCCTACGAGCAGTACTTC	CASSEREGTPYEQYF
TRBV7-8	TRBD1	TRBJ2-7	-	14	TGTGCCAGCAGCTTAGGGTCAGGGGGCTACGAGCAGTACTTC	CASSLGSGGYEQYF
TRBV6-4	-	TRBJ2-1	-	14	TGTGCCAGCAGTGATCGAGGGACCACCAATGAGCAGTTCTTC	CASSDRGTTNEQFF
TRBV2	-	TRBJ1-2	-	13	TGTGCCAGCAGTGACGTGGTTAACTATGGCTACACCTTC	CASSDVVNYGYTF
TRBV18	-	TRBJ1-5	-	13	TGTGCCAGCTCAACCTCAGGTGATCAGCCCCAGCATTTT	CASSTSGDQPQHF
TRBV5-5	TRBD1	TRBJ2-2	-	15	TGTGCCAGCAGCTTGGGGGGAACAGGGGCGCCGGAGCTGTTTTTT	CASSLGGTGAPELFF
TRBV30	-	TRBJ1-1	-	13	TGTGCCTGGAGTGTACCGGGTTACACTGAAGCTTTCTTT	CAWSVPGYTEAFF